This T cell receptor (beta chain) derives from a study of cytomegalovirus exposure and HLA in healthy donors. Background on the study: Counted in an early data release were 65 million to 100 million unique TCRs from HLA-typed donors.

It was with 60 Vbeta and 13 Jbeta primers that the PCR ran. Sequencing was performed with immunoSEQ multiplex PCR; in TCRdb, only in-frame clones are kept and a portion is missing. The sample lists fewer than 90,000 clones, about 75% occurring once. The V gene end was trimmed by 0 bases and the J gene end by 4 bases; junction bases not matched to a gene: 6. CDR1 is SGHDT, CDR2 YYEEEE, per germline. The CDR3 consists of 15 residues. The origin of this receptor is a female donor in good health and CMV-seronegative. Sequenced: PBMCs. This chain joins TRBV5-6 and TRBJ1-2, with 7 bases fitting TRBD1. CDR3 DNA sequence: TGTGCCAGCAGCTTGGTGGGGACAGTCCTCTATGGCTACACCTTC. This codes for CASSLVGTVLYGYTF. The full variable domain, in which reference TRBV5-6 and TRBJ1-2 provide the parts outside the CDR3, is DAGVTQSPTHLIKTRGQQVTLRCSPKSGHDTVSWYQQALGQGPQFIFQYYEEEERQRGNFPDRFSGHQFPNYSSELNVNALLLGDSALYLCASSLVGTVLYGYTFGSGTRLTVV.